A selection of T cell receptor beta chains follows, all from one sample in a study of blood T cell repertoires in COVID-19. TCRdb's copy holds only in-frame clones and misses some; the assay was immunoSEQ multiplex PCR. The data hold over 110,000 clones, with about four fifths observed a single time. Material: peripheral blood. These receptors all come from a man between 65 and 85 years old who had recovered from COVID-19. Both conserved end residues are part of each CDR3. A D gene is named only where the DNA matches it firmly. Clone size appears in some rows only: once, few, many, or a class for an expanded clone.

TRBD1,.,13,TRBJ2-7,TRBV5-6,CASRTGVTYEQYF,TGTGCCAGCCGGACAGGGGTTACCTACGAGCAGTACTTC
.,.,15,TRBJ2-7,TRBV9,CASSVVEAPPYEQYF,TGTGCCAGCAGCGTTGTGGAGGCTCCCCCCTACGAGCAGTACTTC
TRBD1,few,15,TRBJ1-1,TRBV9,CASSVGPGGNTEAFF,TGTGCCAGCAGCGTAGGTCCAGGGGGGAACACTGAAGCTTTCTTT
TRBD1,.,15,TRBJ1-5,TRBV2,CASRTGGEKNQPQHF,TGTGCCAGCAGAACAGGGGGGGAAAAAAATCAGCCCCAGCATTTT
TRBD2,.,15,TRBJ2-1,TRBV9,CASSVVLAGGSEQFF,TGTGCCAGCAGCGTAGTATTAGCGGGAGGTAGTGAGCAGTTCTTC
.,few,16,TRBJ1-2,TRBV5-6,CASSGRSRRSSYGYTF,TGTGCCAGCAGCGGGAGAAGTCGAAGGTCTAGCTATGGCTACACCTTC
.,.,13,TRBJ2-7,TRBV11-2,CASSDNRVYEQYF,TGTGCCAGCAGCGACAACAGGGTCTACGAGCAGTACTTC
.,.,14,TRBJ2-1,TRBV20-1,CSASRDTRYNEQFF,TGCAGTGCTAGTCGGGACACCCGTTACAATGAGCAGTTCTTC
.,once,16,TRBJ2-7,TRBV21-1,CASSKAGGSLPYEQYF,TGTGCCAGCAGCAAAGCGGGGGGGAGCCTACCCTACGAGCAGTACTTC
.,.,15,TRBJ2-7,TRBV24-1,CATSEKNRDFYEQYF,TGTGCCACCAGTGAGAAGAACAGGGATTTCTACGAGCAGTACTTC
TRBD1,.,17,TRBJ1-1,TRBV9,CASSAPGQGVVNTEAFF,TGTGCCAGCAGCGCGCCGGGACAGGGGGTGGTGAACACTGAAGCTTTCTTT
TRBD1,.,15,TRBJ2-2,TRBV7-6,CASSFGQGAFGELFF,TGTGCCAGCAGCTTTGGGCAGGGGGCGTTCGGGGAGCTGTTTTTT
.,.,14,TRBJ1-2,TRBV7-9,CASSPRRGNYGYTF,TGTGCCAGCAGCCCCCGTAGGGGGAACTATGGCTACACCTTC
.,.,11,TRBJ2-7,TRBV12-3/TRBV12-4,CASSLLSEQYF,TGTGCCAGCAGCTTACTCAGCGAGCAGTACTTC
TRBD2,once,15,TRBJ2-1,TRBV5-1,CASSPGLAGESEQFF,TGCGCCAGCAGCCCCGGACTAGCGGGAGAGAGTGAGCAGTTCTTC
.,.,16,TRBJ2-2,TRBV5-1,CASSLDLQGYTGELFF,TGCGCCAGCAGCTTGGATCTCCAGGGATACACCGGGGAGCTGTTTTTT
TRBD1,once,12,TRBJ2-3,TRBV7-2,CASSQSGGTQYF,TGTGCCAGCAGCCAATCAGGGGGAACGCAGTATTTT
.,.,12,TRBJ2-2,TRBV29-1,CSVPTYTGELFF,TGCAGCGTTCCCACATACACCGGGGAGCTGTTTTTT
.,.,13,TRBJ2-7,TRBV29-1,CSVAVGSRDEQYF,TGCAGCGTTGCCGTCGGGAGTAGGGACGAGCAGTACTTC
.,.,13,TRBJ1-1,TRBV6-5,CASTWVGGTEAFF,TGTGCCAGCACCTGGGTCGGGGGCACTGAAGCTTTCTTT
TRBD1,.,16,TRBJ1-4,TRBV3-1/TRBV3-2,CASSQGKGQINEKLFF,TGTGCCAGCAGCCAGGGAAAGGGACAGATTAATGAAAAACTGTTTTTT
TRBD2,.,16,TRBJ2-2,TRBV3-1/TRBV3-2,CASSPWASGSTGELFF,TGTGCCAGCAGCCCATGGGCTAGCGGGAGCACCGGGGAGCTGTTTTTT
TRBD1,.,16,TRBJ1-2,TRBV9,CASSVPRDRGFRGYTF,TGTGCCAGCAGCGTACCTCGGGACAGGGGTTTTCGTGGCTACACCTTC
TRBD2,.,13,TRBJ2-5,TRBV6-2/TRBV6-3,CASSYGLEETQYF,TGTGCCAGCAGTTACGGACTAGAAGAGACCCAGTACTTC
TRBD1,.,13,TRBJ1-2,TRBV4-1,CASSQGQFGGYTF,TGCGCCAGCAGCCAGGGACAGTTCGGTGGCTACACCTTC
TRBD1,once,14,TRBJ2-7,TRBV15,CATSLGTVIDEQYF,TGTGCCACCAGCCTGGGGACAGTGATTGACGAGCAGTACTTC
TRBD1,.,16,TRBJ2-7,TRBV28,CASSLPTGTGGFEQYF,TGTGCCAGCAGTTTGCCCACCGGGACAGGGGGCTTCGAGCAGTACTTC
.,.,13,TRBJ2-1,TRBV6-6,CASSRLLRDEQFF,TGTGCCAGCAGCCGACTGCTCCGGGATGAGCAGTTCTTC
TRBD1,.,15,TRBJ2-7,TRBV6-5,CASSYKGQTSYEQYF,TGTGCCAGCAGTTATAAGGGACAGACCTCCTACGAGCAGTACTTC
.,few,16,TRBJ2-5,TRBV4-1,CASSQDFGQGGETQYF,TGCGCCAGCAGCCAAGATTTCGGACAGGGAGGGGAGACCCAGTACTTC
TRBD2,.,15,TRBJ2-1,TRBV7-7,CASSLLAGDYNEQFF,TGTGCCAGCAGCCTACTAGCGGGAGATTACAATGAGCAGTTCTTC
.,.,14,TRBJ2-2,TRBV7-2,CASSTRPRAGELFF,TGTGCCAGCAGCACCCGACCCCGGGCCGGGGAGCTGTTTTTT
.,.,13,TRBJ2-3,TRBV6-5,CASVDRNTDTQYF,TGTGCCAGCGTCGACAGGAACACAGATACGCAGTATTTT
.,.,17,TRBJ2-7,TRBV9,CASSVSLDSHLPYEQYF,TGTGCCAGCAGCGTATCCTTGGACAGCCACCTCCCCTACGAGCAGTACTTC
TRBD2,.,14,TRBJ2-7,TRBV11-2,CASSLGGADYEQYF,TGTGCCAGCAGCCTGGGAGGGGCCGATTACGAGCAGTACTTC
.,few,13,TRBJ1-5,TRBV12-3/TRBV12-4,CASSGGVEQPQHF,TGTGCCAGCAGTGGGGGGGTAGAACAGCCCCAGCATTTT
TRBD2,.,15,TRBJ2-7,TRBV6-5,CASSYSIGGLYEQYF,TGTGCCAGCAGTTACTCGATCGGGGGGTTATACGAGCAGTACTTC